These 30 T cell receptor beta chains were all obtained from the same sample, sequenced in a study of human T cells and chemical hapten exposure. The time point denotes: patch test 1, 2 weeks after DPC sensitization. Stated treatment: therapeutic diphenylcyclopropenone sensitization with weekly scalp DPC. TCRdb processed the RACE reads anew with MiXCR; each CDR3 protein has one entry. The sample yields 95,000 to 150,000 distinct CDR3 sequences, approximately 14% seen once. This specimen consisted of whole blood, obtained in connection with sensitization to the hapten diphenylcyclopropenone (DPC). Source of these receptors: a man in his late teens or twenties with alopecia areata. Some clones in this sample may be carry-over from other donors' samples.

On this clonotype itself: A much larger clonotype is one base distant, so this may be a read error. V usage is TRBV11-2 and J usage is TRBJ2-3; D gene unclear. Germline V CDR1 and CDR2: SGHAT, FQNNGV. The V end lost 5 bases, the J end lost 5 bases, and 14 bases lay between the germline ends. CDR3 size: 14 residues. Written as DNA, the CDR3 is TGTGCCAGCAGCCTAATTCCCCTCATAGATACGCAGTATTTT. Residues: CASSLIPLIDTQYF.

This chain uses TRBV12-3 or TRBV12-4 with TRBJ2-1; D is unresolved. This CDR3 is 12 amino acids long. Deletions cut 2 bases from V and 8 bases from J, with 7 bases between. The CDR3 here is CASSLMGYEQFF. The DNA for the CDR3 is TGTGCCAGCAGTTTAATGGGATATGAGCAGTTCTTC.

This chain uses TRBV3-1 with TRBJ2-7; D tentatively fits TRBD1 or TRBD2 (6 bases each). Germline lookup yields CDR1 LGHDT and CDR2 YNNKEL (reference sequence). V was cut by 7 bases and J by 5 bases, with 15 bases left in between. The CDR3 spans 13 residues. Here the CDR3 DNA reads TGTGCCAGCACCCCCCGGGGGCTGAACGAGCAGTACTTC. This encodes CASTPRGLNEQYF.

The genes are TRBV15 and TRBJ1-1, with D perhaps matching TRBD1 (5 bases). This CDR3 has 14 residues. CDR1 is LNHNV, CDR2 YYDKDF, per germline (reference sequence). With 0 bases removed from V and 5 bases from J, the gap between germline ends came to 10 bases. CDR3 loop: CATSRDYKGTEAFF. The CDR3 coding sequence is TGTGCCACCAGCAGAGATTATAAGGGGACTGAAGCTTTCTTT.

CDR3 nucleotides: TGTGCCAGCAGTTACTCCTACAGGGAGGCCAAAAACATTCAGTACTTC. Translation: CASSYSYREAKNIQYF. The J gene is TRBJ2-4, the V gene TRBV6-6, with D possibly matching TRBD1 (6 bases). CDR3 length: 16 residues. The V end lost 0 bases, the J end lost 1 base, and 10 bases lay between the germline ends. The germline V gene has CDR1 MNHNY and CDR2 SVGAGI (reference sequence).

This clonotype was seen only a few times. The V and J genes are TRBV7-3 and TRBJ1-5; D uncertain. Germline assignment: CDR1 SGHTA and CDR2 FQGTGA. CDR3 length equals 13 residues. Trimming removed 5 bases from V and 1 base from J, with 6 bases in between. CDR3: CASSQGSNQPQHF. The CDR3, as DNA: TGTGCCAGCAGCCAAGGGAGCAATCAGCCCCAGCATTTT.

This clonotype was counted between two and nine times. The CDR3, as DNA: TGTGCCAGCAGCCCGACTAGCTGGGGGACAGATACGCAGTATTTT. It codes for CASSPTSWGTDTQYF. The chain uses TRBV2 and TRBJ2-3; 7 bases line up with TRBD2. V shed 6 bases, J shed 3 bases, and the junction held 9 bases outside the gene matches. CDR1 is SNHLY and CDR2 is FYNNEI in the germline V gene. The CDR3 is 15 amino acids.

This clonotype came up many times. The genes are TRBV27 and TRBJ1-1, with unresolved D. V lost 7 bases and J lost 5, with 17 bases in between. CDR3 length equals 14 residues. CDR1 and CDR2 (germline): MNHEY, SMNVEV (reference sequence). The CDR3 region is CASTLLIYWTEAFF. The CDR3, as DNA: TGTGCCAGCACCCTACTAATTTATTGGACTGAAGCTTTCTTT.

J is TRBJ1-1 and V is TRBV7-8; unclear D gene. Germline CDR1 is SGHVS and CDR2 is FQNEAQ. This CDR3 is built from 15 residues. The germline V and J ends were trimmed by 0 bases and 3 bases, with 11 bases remaining between them. This CDR3 reads CASSLAEGFDTEAFF. As DNA, the CDR3 is TGTGCCAGCAGCTTAGCGGAGGGTTTCGACACTGAAGCTTTCTTT.

This clonotype has at least ten counts. The CDR3 here is CAISGGPSGANVLTF. CDR3 sequence (DNA): TGTGCCATCAGTGGAGGGCCCTCTGGGGCCAACGTCCTGACTTTC. This rearrangement joins TRBV10-3 to TRBJ2-6, with a possible D match to TRBD2 (5 bases). The CDR3 totals 15 residues. CDR1 is ENHRY and CDR2 is SYGVKD in the germline V gene. Trimming took 4 bases from V and 0 from J, leaving 7 bases between them.

The chain couples TRBV5-1 to TRBJ1-1, with 7 bases lining up with TRBD1. Germline V gene data show CDR1 as SGHRS and CDR2 as YFSETQ. The CDR3 has 16 amino acids. The V and J ends lost 3 bases and 3 bases, in that order; junction bases with no gene match: 11. The CDR3 nucleotides read TGCGCCAGCAGCTCCTCGTCCTACAGGGGACACACTGAAGCTTTCTTT. It codes for CASSSSSYRGHTEAFF.

The sample holds a few counts of this clonotype. The chain joins TRBV9 to TRBJ1-2, with TRBD1 identical over 10 bases. The CDR3 consists of 15 residues. In germline, CDR1 is SGDLS, CDR2 YYNGEE. J was trimmed by 4 bases and V by 1 base; bases with no gene match: 4. The CDR3 here is CASSVRQGALYGYTF. The DNA for the CDR3 is TGTGCCAGCAGCGTACGACAGGGGGCCCTCTATGGCTACACCTTC.

A few counts support this clonotype. The rearrangement links TRBV7-2 to TRBJ1-6; no definite D call. In germline, CDR1 is SGHTA, CDR2 FQGNSA. CDR3 length: 16 residues. Trimming stripped 6 bases from V and 6 bases from J, with 18 bases between. CDR3 in DNA: TGTGCCAGCAGTATCTCCCAAGGGTTGGTTAATTCACCCCTCCACTTT. It specifies CASSISQGLVNSPLHF. The whole variable domain, filled in from reference TRBV7-2 and TRBJ1-6, reads GAGVSQSPSNKVTEKGKDVELRCDPISGHTALYWYRQSLGQGLEFLIYFQGNSAPDKSGLPSDRFSAERTGGSVSTLTIQRTQQEDSAVYLCASSISQGLVNSPLHFGNGTRLTVT.

V usage is TRBV12-3 or TRBV12-4 and J usage is TRBJ1-2; weak D call: TRBD1 (6 bases). Trimming left V 7 bases short and J 4 bases short, with 16 bases between. This CDR3 has 14 amino acids. In nucleotides, the CDR3 is TGTGCCAGCACCCCGTTTGAGGGGGGCTATGGCTACACCTTC. Its translation is CASTPFEGGYGYTF.

The chain employs TRBV28 and TRBJ2-1; a possible D gene is TRBD2 (6 bases). Germline CDR1 reads MDHEN; CDR2 reads SYDVKM. This CDR3 is 15 amino acids long. The germline V and J ends were trimmed by 7 bases and 0 bases, with 13 bases remaining between them. The DNA for the CDR3 is TGTGCCAGCACCCGGGACTTCAACTCCTACAATGAGCAGTTCTTC. It codes for CASTRDFNSYNEQFF.

This clonotype has just a few counts. This chain joins TRBV5-1 and TRBJ1-5; D not certain. This CDR3 comprises 13 residues. Trimming removed 0 bases from V and 3 bases from J, with 4 bases in between. CDR1 is SGHRS, CDR2 YFSETQ, per germline. This CDR3 reads CASSLGPNQPQHF. DNA for the CDR3: TGCGCCAGCAGCTTGGGACCCAATCAGCCCCAGCATTTT.

There are a few counts of this clonotype. The V and J genes are TRBV25-1 and TRBJ2-5; TRBD2 is a possible D gene (6 bases). CDR3 length: 13 amino acids. Germline V lookup: CDR1 MGHDK, CDR2 SYGVNS. V lost 3 bases and J 1 base, leaving 6 bases between the germline ends. The CDR3 loop is CASSEGLQETQYF. The CDR3, as DNA: TGTGCCAGCAGTGAGGGACTCCAAGAGACCCAGTACTTC.

This clonotype came up a few times. The gene calls are TRBV28 and TRBJ2-5; TRBD2 matches 9 bases. Germline V gene lookup returns CDR1 MDHEN and CDR2 SYDVKM. The CDR3 is made up of 15 amino acids. V gave up 3 bases and J gave up 2 bases; unmatched junction bases: 4. CDR3 region: CASSLRGRGQETQYF. Here the CDR3 DNA reads TGTGCCAGCAGTTTGCGCGGGAGGGGGCAAGAGACCCAGTACTTC.

This clonotype was seen at least ten times. The chain uses TRBV12-3 or TRBV12-4 and TRBJ1-2; TRBD1 matches at 7 bases. Trimming removed 6 bases from V and 6 bases from J; junction bases left unmatched: 4. The CDR3 spans 12 residues. For the CDR3, the DNA is TGTGCCAGCAGCACAGGGGTGAATGGCTACACCTTC. Its translation: CASSTGVNGYTF.

The gene calls are TRBV11-1 and TRBJ2-7, with D tentatively TRBD1 or TRBD2 (5 bases each). The CDR3 has 15 residues. The V and J ends lost 8 bases and 2 bases respectively, with 19 bases between them. Germline V CDR1 and CDR2: SGHAT, FQDESV (reference sequence). The CDR3: CASSPGPDETYEQYV. The CDR3, as DNA: TGTGCCAGCTCGCCGGGACCGGACGAAACCTACGAGCAGTACGTC.

This clonotype was found many times. This sequence joins TRBV11-2 and TRBJ2-3; 9 bases fit TRBD2. Germline-derived CDR1 and CDR2 are SGHAT and FQNNGV. The CDR3 contains 15 residues. Trimming removed 2 bases from V and 5 bases from J; junction bases left unmatched: 5. The CDR3 nucleotides are TGTGCCAGCAGCTTATTAGCGGGGGTGATAGATACGCAGTATTTT. Protein: CASSLLAGVIDTQYF.

This clonotype showed up just a few times. This chain connects TRBV4-3 to TRBJ1-2, with D perhaps TRBD1 (5 bases). The germline V and J ends were trimmed by 1 base and 4 bases, with 19 bases remaining between them. This CDR3 contains 17 residues. CDR1 LGHNA and CDR2 YSLEER come from the germline V gene. As DNA, the CDR3 is TGCGCCAGCAGCCAAGCCACCTCTGTTTCAGGGTCCTATGGCTACACCTTC. Residues: CASSQATSVSGSYGYTF.

The rearrangement links TRBV12-5 to TRBJ2-1; the match to TRBD1 covers 8 bases. Losses at the gene ends were 0 bases for V and 4 bases for J; bases not matched to a gene: 5. The CDR3 extends over 16 amino acids. Germline V gives CDR1 LGHNT, CDR2 FRNRAP. The CDR3 DNA reads as TGTGCTAGTGGTTTGGTAATAGGACAGGGTTACAATGAGCAGTTCTTC. Translating gives CASGLVIGQGYNEQFF.

V and J are TRBV5-1 and TRBJ2-3, with 9 bases aligning to TRBD2. Germline V gene data show CDR1 as SGHRS and CDR2 as YFSETQ. The CDR3 covers 15 residues. With V trimmed by 5 bases and J by 0 bases, 4 bases remained unmatched. CDR3 residues: CASRPSGASTDTQYF. The DNA for the CDR3 is TGCGCCAGCAGACCTAGCGGGGCTAGCACAGATACGCAGTATTTT.

The chain has TRBV7-6 and TRBJ1-1; D is ambiguous. V lost 4 bases and J 5 bases, leaving 11 bases between the germline ends. CDR3 length: 13 residues. CDR1 is SGHVS, CDR2 FNYEAQ, per germline. This CDR3 reads CASSSRGLTEAFF. Here the CDR3 DNA reads TGTGCCAGCAGCTCGCGAGGGCTGACTGAAGCTTTCTTT.

This clonotype appeared many times. The J gene is TRBJ1-2, the V gene TRBV4-3; D unresolved. The germline V gene encodes CDR1 LGHNA and CDR2 YSLEER. V was trimmed by 0 bases and J by 0 bases, leaving 11 bases between them. The CDR3 runs to 16 residues. CDR3 coding DNA: TGCGCCAGCAGCCAAGATAGGGCGCAGGCTAACTATGGCTACACCTTC. This gives the protein CASSQDRAQANYGYTF.

The CDR3 coding sequence is TGCGCCAGCAGCTTGAGGGCAGCAGATACGCAGTATTTT. This sequence encodes CASSLRAADTQYF. The V and J genes are TRBV5-1 and TRBJ2-3; no reliable D call. V lost 1 base to trimming and J lost 4 bases, with 7 bases between them. The CDR3 runs 13 residues. In germline, CDR1 is SGHRS, CDR2 YFSETQ.

The chain carries TRBV14 and TRBJ1-4, with D unresolved. Trimming stripped 4 bases from V and 8 bases from J, with 17 bases between. This CDR3 contains 15 residues. Germline V CDR1 and CDR2: SGHDN, FVKESK. CDR3 coding DNA: TGTGCCAGCAGCCTAGAAGGCGGACCGGGAGAAAAACTGTTTTTT. Translation gives CASSLEGGPGEKLFF. The variable domain in full, with the rest retrieved from reference TRBV14 and TRBJ1-4, is EAGVTQFPSHSVIEKGQTVTLRCDPISGHDNLYWYRRVMGKEIKFLLHFVKESKQDESGMPNNRFLAERTGGTYSTLKVQPAELEDSGVYFCASSLEGGPGEKLFFGSGTQLSVL.

This clonotype was observed at least ten times. The chain joins TRBV6-5 to TRBJ1-4; the D is unclear. Trimming cost V 5 bases and J 5 bases, with 12 bases left between them. CDR1 and CDR2 (germline): MNHEY, SVGAGI. The length of the CDR3 is 14 residues. The CDR3 DNA is TGTGCCAGCAGTGCGAAGGGCAGGAATGAAAAACTGTTTTTT. Its protein product is CASSAKGRNEKLFF.

This clonotype was detected a few times. The V gene is TRBV4-3, the J gene TRBJ2-2; D gene uncertain. Per the germline V gene, CDR1 is LGHNA and CDR2 is YSLEER. V was shortened by 0 bases and J by 3 bases, with 5 bases between the two germline ends. The CDR3 consists of 14 residues. The CDR3 coding sequence is TGCGCCAGCAGCCAAGACCAATACACCGGGGAGCTGTTTTTT. As protein: CASSQDQYTGELFF.